This T cell receptor beta chain was obtained from a study of response to subunit inactivated influenza vaccine. Study-wide results and limits: A suggestion made by the authors is that each seasonal influenza vaccination recruits few new T cells.

TCRdb itself ran the RT-PCR reads through MiXCR, one entry per CDR3 protein. The top ten clones hold approximately 6.5% of a sample with approximately 700,000 distinct CDR3 sequences, approximately 15% of them seen once. Concerning this clonotype: Its specificity is unknown.

This CDR3 has 18 residues. The V gene lost 1 base and the J gene lost 2 bases, with 22 bases spanning the gap. Germline V gene lookup returns CDR1 SGHKS and CDR2 YYEKEE (reference sequence). The source material was PBMCs from blood, sampled around two weeks before vaccination. The gene calls are TRBV5-5 and TRBJ2-7, with a tentative D call TRBD2 (6 bases). This receptor was taken from a man aged 50-59 years who received an inactivated influenza vaccine. CDR3 bases: TGTGCCAGCAGCTTGATCCCTAGTCTGGCGGGGAGGCCCTACGAGCAGTACTTC. Amino acids: CASSLIPSLAGRPYEQYF.